The 31 T cell receptor beta chains below come from one sample, sequenced in a study of identical twins. MiXCR, run by TCRdb on the 5' RACE reads, gives a single entry per CDR3 protein. The sample lists roughly 260,000 distinct CDR3 sequences; about 7.5% were seen once. This sample also belongs to another study, concerning yellow fever vaccine responses in identical twins.

Sequencing was done on a sample of CD8+ T cells sorted from blood. These receptors all come from a woman aged 18-29 years in good health.

The table lists this clonotype with many counts. V gene TRBV27 combines with J gene TRBJ1-1, with 7 bases fitting TRBD1. Trimming removed 6 bases from V and 8 bases from J; junction bases left unmatched: 3. Germline V lookup: CDR1 MNHEY, CDR2 SMNVEV (reference sequence). This CDR3 spans 11 amino acids. CDR3 sequence: CASSAGGEAFF. In nucleotides, the CDR3 is TGTGCCAGCAGCGCAGGGGGGGAAGCTTTCTTT.

V usage is TRBV27 and J usage is TRBJ1-2, with 8 bases matching TRBD1. Germline V gene lookup returns CDR1 MNHEY and CDR2 SMNVEV (reference sequence). V was clipped by 7 bases and J by 1 base; unmatched bases: 2. CDR3 length equals 13 residues. The CDR3 DNA sequence: TGTGCCAGCACAGGGGGCGTTAACTATGGCTACACCTTC. Its translation: CASTGGVNYGYTF.

There are a few counts of this clonotype. The V gene is TRBV10-2, the J gene TRBJ2-3; D not certain. Germline assignment: CDR1 WSHSY and CDR2 SAAADI. The CDR3 totals 13 residues. Between the trimmed V and J ends, which lost 3 bases and 6 bases, there was a span of 10 bases. The CDR3 coding sequence is TGCGCCAGCAGTGACGGCCCTGGGGATACGCAGTATTTT. Amino acids: CASSDGPGDTQYF.

The J gene is TRBJ2-1, the V gene TRBV12-1; the table assigns TRBD2, which was not confirmed against the DNA. TRBV12-1 is given as a pseudogene. The CDR3 consists of 18 residues. The CDR3 here is CASSSGLADNAAYNEQFF. CDR3 DNA sequence: TGTGCCAGCAGCAGCGGACTAGCGGACAATGCTGCCTACAATGAGCAGTTCTTC.

This clonotype has at least ten counts. The chain has TRBV24-1 and TRBJ2-2; 13 bases line up with TRBD2. The V segment lost 5 bases and the J segment 3 bases; nucleotides outside the gene matches: 11. This CDR3 region has 19 residues. Germline CDR1 is KGHDR and CDR2 is SFDVKD. The CDR3 DNA follows: TGTGCCACCAGTGGCTCAGGACTAGCGGGAGTAACTGACACCGGGGAGCTGTTTTTT. This codes for CATSGSGLAGVTDTGELFF.

This clonotype has only a few counts. The chain uses TRBV10-3 and TRBJ1-1; D unresolved. V lost 0 bases and J 0 bases, leaving 8 bases between the germline ends. Per germline, CDR1 ENHRY and CDR2 SYGVKD. The length of the CDR3 is 15 residues. CDR3 in DNA: TGTGCCATCAGTGAGTCGGATGGAATGAACACTGAAGCTTTCTTT. Its protein product is CAISESDGMNTEAFF.

Ten or more counts support this clonotype. J is TRBJ2-2 and V is TRBV4-1; D is perhaps TRBD1 (6 bases). The CDR3 is made up of 18 amino acids. Trimming removed 0 bases at V and 3 bases at J, with 17 bases between. The germline CDR1 and CDR2 sequences are MGHRA and YSYEKL. For the CDR3, the DNA is TGCGCCAGCAGCCAAGAGTCTATTCGGGACATCGACACCGGGGAGCTGTTTTTT. Translated: CASSQESIRDIDTGELFF.

CDR3 amino acids: CASSGWTSGKRTRGDEQFF. CDR3 sequence (DNA): TGTGCCAGCAGCGGTTGGACTAGCGGGAAGCGTACCCGAGGGGATGAGCAGTTCTTC. The chain carries TRBV11-2 and TRBJ2-1; TRBD2 aligns across 12 bases. The CDR3 sequence is 19 residues long. The J segment lost 8 bases and the V segment lost 5 bases, leaving 19 bases of the junction unmatched. Germline-derived CDR1 and CDR2 are SGHAT and FQNNGV.

This clonotype was seen ten or more times. The chain carries TRBV5-1 and TRBJ2-1; TRBD1 matches 7 bases. CDR1 and CDR2 (germline): SGHRS, YFSETQ. This CDR3 is 13 amino acids long. The V gene end was trimmed by 4 bases and the J gene end by 10 bases; junction bases not matched to a gene: 8. CDR3 protein: CASSGGTAWEQFF. The CDR3 bases are TGCGCCAGCAGCGGTGGGACAGCCTGGGAGCAGTTCTTC.

This clonotype has ten or more counts. The V gene is TRBV28, the J gene TRBJ2-5; 8 bases are a match to TRBD1. V shed 4 bases, J shed 9 bases, and the junction held 1 base outside the gene matches. The CDR3 is 11 amino acids. Germline CDR1 MDHEN, CDR2 SYDVKM. The CDR3 protein is CASSWDRSQYF. The DNA of the CDR3 is TGTGCCAGCAGTTGGGACAGGTCCCAGTACTTC.

Many counts were recorded for this clonotype. The chain recombines TRBV7-9 with TRBJ2-5; D is unclear. The V end was cut by 2 bases, the J end by 9 bases, with 7 bases between. CDR1 and CDR2 (germline): SEHNR, FQNEAQ (reference sequence). This CDR3 has 11 amino acids. CDR3 coding DNA: TGTGCCAGCAGCTTATCCTGGTCCCAGTACTTC. Amino acid sequence: CASSLSWSQYF.

This clonotype was counted at least ten times. The chain couples TRBV4-2 to TRBJ1-1; D not certain. Germline CDR1 is LGHNA and CDR2 is YNFKEQ. CDR3 length equals 13 residues. V dropped 0 bases and J dropped 8 bases, with 10 bases sitting between them. The DNA for the CDR3 is TGTGCCAGCAGCCAAGAACGGGATCGGGAAGCTTTCTTT. Translating gives CASSQERDREAFF.

This rearrangement joins TRBV6-1 to TRBJ2-1; 7 bases are a match to TRBD2. Trimming took 2 bases from V and 5 from J; bases not matched to a gene: 6. The V gene's germline CDR1 is MNHNS and CDR2 SASEGT. The CDR3 is made up of 15 amino acids. CDR3 DNA: TGTGCCAGCAGTGAAATCCGGGGGGTCAACAATGAGCAGTTCTTC. Protein sequence: CASSEIRGVNNEQFF.

This clonotype was picked up many times. The genes are TRBV29-1 and TRBJ2-3; TRBD2 agrees at 7 bases. Germline trimming cut 2 bases from V and 1 base from J; bases unmatched to any gene: 6. Germline V gene data show CDR1 as SQVTM and CDR2 as ANQGSEA. The CDR3 is 15 amino acids. CDR3: CSVEKLAERTDTQYF. The DNA of the CDR3 is TGCAGCGTTGAAAAGCTAGCGGAACGCACAGATACGCAGTATTTT.

This clonotype was detected only a few times. The chain joins TRBV20-1 to TRBJ2-7, with 12 bases fitting TRBD2. The CDR3 has 15 residues. V lost 5 bases and J lost 4; bases outside the gene matches: 9. The V gene's germline CDR1 is DFQATT and CDR2 SNEGSKA (reference sequence). The chain's CDR3 is CSAHWTSGNVYEQYF. CDR3 coding DNA: TGCAGTGCTCACTGGACTAGCGGGAACGTTTACGAGCAGTACTTC.

V and J are TRBV5-6 and TRBJ1-1; tentatively, D is TRBD1 (6 bases). Trimming pared 7 bases from V and 0 bases from J, leaving 19 bases between. Germline V CDR1 and CDR2: SGHDT, YYEEEE. CDR3 length: 16 amino acids. CDR3 sequence (DNA): TGTGCCAGCTGGAGTAAGGGGGGTCTAGTGAACACTGAAGCTTTCTTT. It is translated as CASWSKGGLVNTEAFF.

The chain has TRBV20-1 and TRBJ2-7; D unclear. CDR1 and CDR2 (germline): DFQATT, SNEGSKA (reference sequence). Deletions cut 6 bases from V and 2 bases from J, with 8 bases between. CDR3 length: 11 amino acids. CDR3 sequence (DNA): TGCAGTGCAAGTTCTCCCTACGAGCAGTACGTC. This gives the protein CSASSPYEQYV.

The gene calls are TRBV2 and TRBJ1-1; tentative D call: TRBD1 (5 bases). The ends were cut back, 6 bases at V and 0 bases at J, with 14 bases in the middle. Germline lookup yields CDR1 SNHLY and CDR2 FYNNEI. This CDR3 has 15 residues. CDR3 amino acids: CASSRDGAMNTEAFF. Here the CDR3 DNA reads TGTGCCAGCAGCCGGGACGGAGCCATGAACACTGAAGCTTTCTTT.

This clonotype was counted ten times or more. This chain links TRBV24-1 with TRBJ1-2; D may be TRBD1 (6 bases). Trimming shortened V by 3 bases and J by 6 bases, and 13 bases separated the two germline ends. Germline V gives CDR1 KGHDR, CDR2 SFDVKD. The CDR3 totals 14 residues. The DNA of the CDR3 is TGTGCCACCAGTGATGGCAGGGGAGAGGATGGCTACACCTTC. Protein sequence: CATSDGRGEDGYTF.

V is TRBV7-8 and J is TRBJ2-1; TRBD2 aligns across 8 bases. From germline, CDR1 is SGHVS and CDR2 FQNEAQ. The CDR3 sequence is 15 residues long. V lost 5 bases to trimming and J lost 8 bases; unmatched junction nucleotides: 11. The CDR3: CASSASGTRFHEQFF. For the CDR3, the DNA is TGTGCCAGCAGCGCCTCCGGGACTAGATTCCATGAGCAGTTCTTC.

This clonotype was recorded many times. This chain joins TRBV10-3 and TRBJ2-3; D is ambiguous. With 0 bases removed from V and 6 bases from J, the gap between germline ends came to 7 bases. This CDR3 has 13 residues. Germline V gene lookup returns CDR1 ENHRY and CDR2 SYGVKD. CDR3 amino acids: CAISESRADTQYF. The DNA for the CDR3 is TGTGCCATCAGTGAGTCGAGAGCGGATACGCAGTATTTT.

This clonotype was picked up a small number of times. The V gene is TRBV28, the J gene TRBJ2-5, with 7 bases aligning to TRBD2. Germline CDR1 MDHEN, CDR2 SYDVKM. V was pared by 7 bases and J by 0 bases, with 11 bases of the junction left unmatched. The CDR3 is 16 residues long. CDR3 loop: CASTEVGLGYQETQYF. The CDR3 nucleotides read TGTGCCAGCACCGAAGTAGGACTAGGGTACCAAGAGACCCAGTACTTC. Full variable domain (missing parts from reference TRBV28 and TRBJ2-5): DVKVTQSSRYLVKRTGEKVFLECVQDMDHENMFWYRQDPGLGLRLIYFSYDVKMKEKGDIPEGYSVSREKKERFSLILESASTNQTSMYLCASTEVGLGYQETQYFGPGTRLLVL.

This clonotype came up many times. The chain links TRBV10-3 to TRBJ2-5; no reliable D call. V lost 8 bases and J lost 3, with 31 bases in between. The CDR3 is made up of 19 amino acids. Germline V gene lookup returns CDR1 ENHRY and CDR2 SYGVKD. CDR3 protein: CAIRASATFGRASKETQYF. For the CDR3, the DNA is TGTGCCATCCGAGCATCGGCCACCTTTGGACGAGCAAGTAAAGAGACCCAGTACTTC.

This clonotype came up many times. The chain employs TRBV20-1 and TRBJ2-2; D perhaps matches TRBD1 (5 bases). Per the germline V gene, CDR1 is DFQATT and CDR2 is SNEGSKA (reference sequence). The CDR3 spans 16 residues. The germline V and J ends were trimmed by 3 bases and 6 bases, with 20 bases remaining between them. The DNA of the CDR3 is TGCAGTGCTAGTTCCCCTGCTCAGGGTAGGGCCGGGGAGCTGTTTTTT. Amino acid sequence: CSASSPAQGRAGELFF.

This clonotype was detected many times. This sequence joins TRBV11-2 and TRBJ1-2; 12 bases are a match to TRBD1. CDR3 length: 14 residues. From germline, CDR1 is SGHAT and CDR2 FQNNGV. After removal of 1 base from V and 7 bases from J, the junction contained 1 base not matched to a gene. This CDR3 reads CASSLGGQGAGYTF. The CDR3 coding sequence is TGTGCCAGCAGCTTAGGGGGACAGGGGGCTGGCTACACCTTC.

In this sample, this clonotype turned up many times. This chain links TRBV7-8 with TRBJ2-3; D uncertain. The germline V and J ends were trimmed by 1 base and 2 bases, with 7 bases remaining between them. This CDR3 contains 14 residues. Germline CDR1 and CDR2: SGHVS and FQNEAQ. CDR3 in amino acids: CASSLGPFTDTQYF. The CDR3 region has the DNA TGTGCCAGCAGCTTAGGGCCTTTCACAGATACGCAGTATTTT. The entire variable domain, with the rest obtained from reference TRBV7-8 and TRBJ2-3, is as follows: GAGVSQSPRYKVAKRGQDVALRCDPISGHVSLFWYQQALGQGPEFLTYFQNEAQLDKSGLPSDRFFAERPEGSVSTLKIQRTQQEDSAVYLCASSLGPFTDTQYFGPGTRLTVL.

This clonotype was detected ten times or more. This rearrangement joins TRBV12-3 or TRBV12-4 to TRBJ2-5, with D tentatively TRBD1 (6 bases). The V and J ends lost 1 base and 4 bases respectively, with 7 bases between them. This CDR3 has 13 residues. The CDR3 DNA is TGTGCCAGCAGTTTAGAGGACAGAGAGACCCAGTACTTC. It is translated as CASSLEDRETQYF.

This clonotype was observed at least ten times. V and J are TRBV20-1 and TRBJ2-1, with TRBD2 matching over 9 bases. Looked up from germline, CDR1 is DFQATT and CDR2 is SNEGSKA (reference sequence). The length of the CDR3 is 16 residues. After removal of 2 bases from V and 4 bases from J, the junction contained 9 bases not matched to a gene. The CDR3 DNA is TGCAGTGCTAGATATCCGACTAGCGGCGATTACAATGAGCAGTTCTTC. Translated: CSARYPTSGDYNEQFF.

In nucleotides, the CDR3 is TGTGCCAGCAGCCAAGAAAAGGGGGCATCCGAGCAGTACTTC. This sequence encodes CASSQEKGASEQYF. This chain uses TRBV3-1 with TRBJ2-7; TRBD1 matches at 7 bases. Losses at the gene ends were 0 bases for V and 6 bases for J; bases not matched to a gene: 5. CDR1 LGHDT and CDR2 YNNKEL come from the germline V gene (reference sequence). CDR3 size: 14 residues.

This clonotype was found many times. The rearrangement uses TRBV5-1 and TRBJ2-7, with D unresolved. The V gene's germline CDR1 is SGHRS and CDR2 YFSETQ. Trimming removed 0 bases from V and 5 bases from J, with 12 bases in between. The length of the CDR3 is 14 residues. The CDR3 sequence is CASSLALSDDEQYF. The CDR3 nucleotides read TGCGCCAGCAGCTTGGCGCTGAGTGACGACGAGCAGTACTTC.

V usage is TRBV2 and J usage is TRBJ2-4, with D unresolved. Germline CDR1 is SNHLY and CDR2 is FYNNEI. CDR3 length: 15 amino acids. Deletions cut 5 bases from V and 2 bases from J, with 13 bases between. The CDR3 nucleotides read TGTGCCAGCAGTTTCCCCCCAGAGACCAAAAACATTCAGTACTTC. Protein sequence: CASSFPPETKNIQYF.